This TCR beta chain comes out of a study of CD8 T cells in Susac syndrome. General study findings and limits: The authors acknowledged that their TCR sequencing and HLA analysis involved a relatively small number of individuals.

There are 15 residues in the CDR3. From germline, CDR1 is SGDLS and CDR2 YYNGEE. Trimming removed 2 bases from V and 0 bases from J, with 11 bases in between. Sequencing of TCR beta drew on CD8+ and CD4+ T cells from blood. Isolation of CD8+ and CD4+ T cells was performed negatively, whereas enrichment of TEMRA cells was done by FACS. Note on this clonotype: Its matching antigen is unknown.

When the RNA was reverse transcribed, random hexamers were used with an input of about 0.5 to 1 ug. MiXCR was run by TCRdb on the immunoSEQ multiplex PCR reads, yielding one entry per CDR3 protein. The sample has a few hundred thousand distinct CDR3 sequences; around 92% are singletons. The clonotype originates from a human donor with multiple sclerosis. The sample was CD4+ T cells from PBMCs. This chain uses TRBV9 with TRBJ1-1; D is perhaps TRBD1 (5 bases). The CDR3 DNA follows: TGTGCCAGCAGCGTGGTCGGGGACCTGAACACTGAAGCTTTCTTT. Its protein product is CASSVVGDLNTEAFF.